This passage covers 10 T cell receptor beta chains from one sample sequenced in a study of T-cell reconstitution after alpha-beta-depleted transplantation in children. Unique molecular identifiers were used to barcode this TCRbeta library. TCRdb itself ran the PCR reads through MiXCR, one entry per CDR3 protein. The data hold about 1,000,000 distinct CDR3 sequences, with roughly 29% observed a single time. Sequencing used PBMCs, mostly from graft donor cells, obtained 360 days after TCRalphabeta/CD19-depleted stem cell transplant. These TCRs come from a boy less than two years old who had a stem cell transplant for SCID, so the T cells may come from the graft donor.

The V call is TRBV19, the J call TRBJ1-5; no clear D. V lost 3 bases to trimming and J lost 0 bases, with 12 bases between them. The CDR3 is 16 residues long. The germline CDR1 and CDR2 sequences are LNHDA and SQIVND (reference sequence). DNA of the CDR3: TGTGCCAGTAGTATCGGCAGGAGTTATAGCAATCAGCCCCAGCATTTT. Its protein product is CASSIGRSYSNQPQHF.

This clonotype was counted a few times. The chain carries TRBV12-3 or TRBV12-4 and TRBJ1-5; 9 bases are shared with TRBD1. The CDR3 has 15 amino acids. J gave up 6 bases and V 5 bases, and 8 bases lay outside the gene matches. The CDR3 nucleotides are TGTGCCAGCAGTCCTAGGACAGGGGTTGGTCAGCCCCAGCATTTT. Its protein is CASSPRTGVGQPQHF.

This clonotype was picked up a small number of times. The chain uses TRBV13 and TRBJ1-1; TRBD1 aligns across 7 bases. Germline assignment: CDR1 PRHDT and CDR2 FYEKMQ (reference sequence). The CDR3 is 14 amino acids. V trimming: 5 bases; J trimming: 4 bases; junction bases outside the gene matches: 7. The CDR3 spells CASSLEDRATEAFF. CDR3 DNA: TGTGCCAGCAGCCTAGAAGACAGGGCCACTGAAGCTTTCTTT. Full variable domain (remainder filled in from reference TRBV13 and TRBJ1-1): AAGVIQSPRHLIKEKRETATLKCYPIPRHDTVYWYQQGPGQDPQFLISFYEKMQSDKGSIPDRFSAQQFSDYHSELNMSSLELGDSALYFCASSLEDRATEAFFGQGTRLTVV.

The genes are TRBV7-6 and TRBJ2-3; D call uncertain. Trimming stripped 3 bases from V and 0 bases from J, with 13 bases between. The germline V gene encodes CDR1 SGHVS and CDR2 FNYEAQ. CDR3 length: 16 amino acids. CDR3 residues: CASSFDPAPSTDTQYF. The CDR3 DNA follows: TGTGCCAGCAGCTTCGACCCGGCCCCTAGCACAGATACGCAGTATTTT.

This clonotype has just a few counts. The chain carries TRBV29-1 and TRBJ2-5, with D uncertain. The CDR3 totals 16 residues. CDR1 is SQVTM, CDR2 ANQGSEA, per germline. Deletions cut 7 bases from V and 2 bases from J, with 23 bases between. CDR3 sequence (DNA): TGCAGCGCCCGGGTAATGTTTCGAGAAGTACAAGAGACCCAGTACTTC. Translation: CSARVMFREVQETQYF.

This clonotype appeared a few times. This chain links TRBV4-2 with TRBJ2-4, with 9 nucleotides matching TRBD1. V gave up 4 bases and J gave up 5 bases; unmatched junction bases: 9. CDR1 is LGHNA and CDR2 is YNFKEQ in the germline V gene. The length of the CDR3 is 16 residues. DNA for the CDR3: TGTGCCAGCAGCCTCTGGACAGGGGAGGGGGAAAACATTCAGTACTTC. Translating gives CASSLWTGEGENIQYF.

This clonotype was detected only a few times. One end of the junction does not line up with germline, which may come from a read error. The chain employs TRBV4-1 and TRBJ1-2, with 7 nucleotides matching TRBD1. The germline gives CDR1 MGHRA, CDR2 YSYEKL. The CDR3 is 15 residues long. The chain's CDR3 is CASSQGGSPFYGYTF. Here the CDR3 DNA reads TGCGCCAGCAGTCAAGGGGGCAGCCCCTTCTATGGCTACACCTTC.

This clonotype was picked up many times. The CDR3 spells CASSQYRNTGELFF. The CDR3 region has the DNA TGCGCCAGCAGCCAATACAGGAACACCGGGGAGCTGTTTTTT. The rearrangement joins TRBV4-3 to TRBJ2-2; D not resolved. Germline V gene sequence: CDR1 LGHNA, CDR2 YSLEER. The CDR3 contains 14 residues. Trimming shortened V by 2 bases and J by 1 base, and 5 bases separated the two germline ends.

V usage is TRBV5-6 and J usage is TRBJ2-1; 12 bases map to TRBD2. Germline CDR1 and CDR2: SGHDT and YYEEEE. This CDR3 is built from 17 residues. The trim removed 5 bases at V and 6 bases at J, leaving 12 bases unmatched. CDR3 nucleotides: TGTGCCAGCAGTTACCGCCCTCTAGCGGGGGGGCCCAATGAGCAGTTCTTC. Encoded protein: CASSYRPLAGGPNEQFF.

This clonotype was found a few times. The chain is built from TRBV28 and TRBJ2-6; D tentatively reads TRBD1 or TRBD2 (6 bases each). The V gene lost 4 bases and the J gene lost 2 bases, with 9 bases spanning the gap. Germline-derived CDR1 and CDR2 are MDHEN and SYDVKM. CDR3 length: 15 residues. CDR3 loop: CASSSGGAGANVLTF. In DNA, the CDR3 is TGTGCCAGCAGTTCCGGGGGCGCTGGGGCCAACGTCCTGACTTTC.